This T cell receptor (beta chain) is from a study of T-cell reconstitution after alpha-beta-depleted transplantation in children. The sample holds many counts of this clonotype. Its cognate antigen is unknown. Trimming cost V 6 bases and J 4 bases; bases outside gene matches: 12. CDR3 length equals 16 residues. General study results and limits: T cells produced anew were the main source of T-cell counts and diversity one year after transplant.

Unique molecular identifiers tagged the TCRbeta library. MiXCR was run by TCRdb on the PCR reads, yielding one entry per CDR3 protein. This repertoire shows approximately 500,000 distinct CDR3 sequences, about 10% found once; its top ten account for around 2%. This sequence was found in a child younger than 10 with inherited bone marrow failure, due to receive a stem cell transplant. The sample here was PBMCs, taken before TCRalphabeta/CD19-depleted stem cell transplant. The chain carries TRBV12-3 or TRBV12-4 and TRBJ2-1; 7 nucleotides agree with TRBD2. As DNA, the CDR3 is TGTGCCAGCAGCCCATCAGCGGGAAACCCTTACAATGAGCAGTTCTTC. Translating gives CASSPSAGNPYNEQFF.